A selection of T cell receptor beta chains follows, all from one sample in a study of response to subunit inactivated influenza vaccine. A single record per CDR3 protein comes from TCRdb applying MiXCR to the RT-PCR reads. The profile shows roughly 160,000 distinct CDR3 sequences, approximately 10% of them singletons. The starting material was non-naive T cells sorted from PBMCs, obtained roughly 47 days after vaccination. All receptors derive from a man in his fifties or sixties who received an inactivated influenza vaccine. CDR3s include the opening cysteine and the closing phenylalanine or tryptophan. D genes are given only for firm matches. Rows may omit the clone size; those that give it use once, few, many or a size class.

D gene	J gene	V gene	clone size	CDR3 protein	CDR3 DNA
NA	TRBJ2-1	TRBV5-1	many	CASRRQGGSYNEQFF	TGCGCCAGCAGGAGGCAGGGGGGCTCCTACAATGAGCAGTTCTTC
NA	TRBJ2-2	TRBV5-1	many	CASSLRQVNTGELFF	TGCGCCAGCAGCTTAAGACAGGTGAACACCGGGGAGCTGTTTTTT
TRBD2	TRBJ2-1	TRBV20-1	NA	CSPKGAGGIAEQFF	TGCAGCCCTAAGGGAGCGGGGGGGATCGCTGAGCAGTTCTTC
TRBD1	TRBJ2-7	TRBV3-1	few	CASGRQGAYEQYF	TGTGCCAGCGGTAGACAGGGAGCCTACGAGCAGTACTTC
TRBD2	TRBJ2-1	TRBV3-1	few	CASSPGTSGGYNEQFF	TGTGCCAGCAGCCCGGGGACTAGCGGGGGGTACAATGAGCAGTTCTTC
TRBD2	TRBJ2-1	TRBV11-1	many	CASSLMNLAGGRNEQFF	TGTGCCAGCAGCCTGATGAACCTAGCGGGAGGGCGGAATGAGCAGTTCTTC
NA	TRBJ2-4	TRBV20-1	many	CSSGVAKNIQYF	TGCAGTTCCGGGGTAGCCAAAAACATTCAGTACTTC
NA	TRBJ2-7	TRBV12-3/TRBV12-4	many	CASSWVGGSYEQYF	TGTGCCAGCAGCTGGGTAGGGGGCTCCTACGAGCAGTACTTC
NA	TRBJ2-5	TRBV28	few	CASSFGGGGQETQYF	TGTGCCAGCAGTTTTGGAGGAGGAGGGCAAGAGACCCAGTACTTC
NA	TRBJ1-1	TRBV10-2	many	CASSKSGLNTEAFF	TGCGCCAGCAGTAAATCAGGGCTGAACACTGAAGCTTTCTTT
TRBD1	TRBJ2-5	TRBV24-1	many	CATSDLEGTGGETQYF	TGTGCCACCAGTGATTTGGAAGGGACAGGGGGAGAGACCCAGTACTTC
NA	TRBJ2-7	TRBV7-8	few	CASSPGRLSYEQYF	TGTGCCAGCAGCCCCGGCAGACTCTCCTACGAGCAGTACTTC
NA	TRBJ2-5	TRBV20-1	NA	CSAHLLANQETQYF	TGCAGTGCCCATCTACTAGCCAACCAAGAGACCCAGTACTTC
NA	TRBJ2-7	TRBV15	NA	CATSTQPGHRYEQYF	TGTGCCACCAGCACCCAACCGGGACATCGCTACGAGCAGTACTTC
NA	TRBJ1-1	TRBV7-2	few	CASSLAGRLSNTEAFF	TGTGCCAGCAGCTTAGCAGGACGACTTTCGAACACTGAAGCTTTCTTT
TRBD2	TRBJ2-1	TRBV12-3/TRBV12-4	many	CASSLAGGPSNEQFF	TGTGCCAGCAGTCTAGCGGGGGGGCCGAGTAATGAGCAGTTCTTC
NA	TRBJ2-6	TRBV5-6	few	CASSRRLLGANVLTF	TGTGCCAGCAGCCGAAGACTCCTCGGGGCCAACGTCCTGACTTTC
NA	TRBJ1-4	TRBV5-8	few	CASSPQVGFGEKLFF	TGTGCCAGCAGCCCTCAAGTAGGGTTTGGGGAAAAACTGTTTTTT
TRBD1	TRBJ2-1	TRBV20-1	NA	CSARDPNSRTGGNEQFF	TGCAGTGCTAGAGACCCAAACTCCCGGACAGGGGGCAATGAGCAGTTCTTC
NA	TRBJ2-7	TRBV6-1	NA	CASLDQASLKQYF	TGTGCCAGTCTCGACCAGGCCTCCCTCAAGCAGTACTTC
NA	TRBJ1-5	TRBV12-3/TRBV12-4	few	CASSPKGDRNQPQHF	TGTGCCAGCAGTCCAAAGGGTGACAGAAATCAGCCCCAGCATTTT
TRBD1	TRBJ1-1	TRBV20-1	NA	CSATGTGGSGGTEAFF	TGCAGTGCTACTGGGACAGGGGGCTCCGGAGGGACTGAAGCTTTCTTT
NA	TRBJ2-1	TRBV7-7	NA	CASSLWGACWNEQFF	TGTGCTAGCAGCTTATGGGGGGCTTGTTGGAATGAGCAGTTCTTC
NA	TRBJ1-6	TRBV2	NA	CASKDSGTRASPLHF	TGTGCCAGCAAGGATTCCGGGACAAGAGCTTCACCCCTCCACTTT
NA	TRBJ1-2	TRBV12-3/TRBV12-4	NA	CASRPPANYGYTF	TGTGCCAGCCGCCCGCCAGCTAACTATGGCTACACCTTC
NA	TRBJ1-2	TRBV3-1	few	CASSPRQESGGYTF	TGTGCCAGCAGCCCCCGACAGGAGTCGGGGGGCTACACCTTC
NA	TRBJ2-3	TRBV11-2	few	CASSATGTDTQYF	TGTGCCAGCAGCGCAACAGGGACAGATACGCAGTATTTT
NA	TRBJ2-5	TRBV6-1	many	CASSDRLSQETQYF	TGTGCCAGCAGTGACAGACTGAGCCAAGAGACCCAGTACTTC
TRBD1	TRBJ2-7	TRBV10-3	NA	CAISGGTGDYEQYF	TGTGCCATCAGTGGGGGGACAGGGGACTACGAGCAGTACTTC
NA	TRBJ2-3	TRBV9	many	CASSVGVGGPDTQYF	TGTGCCAGCAGCGTAGGGGTCGGGGGACCGGATACGCAGTATTTT
NA	TRBJ1-1	TRBV12-3/TRBV12-4	NA	CASSFGGVKAFF	TGTGCCAGCAGTTTCGGCGGGGTGAAGGCTTTCTTT
NA	TRBJ2-7	TRBV14	few	CASSFHAGEQYF	TGTGCCAGCAGCTTTCATGCGGGCGAGCAGTACTTC
TRBD2	TRBJ2-3	TRBV20-1	NA	CSAPLTSGRTDTQYF	TGCAGTGCTCCACTAACTAGCGGGAGGACAGATACGCAGTATTTT
NA	TRBJ1-1	TRBV20-1	many	CSARSSGSTEAFF	TGCAGTGCTAGAAGTTCGGGGTCCACTGAAGCTTTCTTT
TRBD1	TRBJ2-3	TRBV5-1	NA	CASSSGQGSDTQYF	TGCGCCAGCAGCTCGGGACAGGGGTCAGATACGCAGTATTTT
NA	TRBJ2-1	TRBV28	many	CASSPRTDLYNEQFF	TGTGCCAGCAGTCCTCGGACAGATCTCTACAATGAGCAGTTCTTC
TRBD1	TRBJ2-1	TRBV5-1	many	CASSPGGTGVYNEQFF	TGCGCCAGCAGCCCCGGCGGGACAGGTGTCTACAATGAGCAGTTCTTC
NA	TRBJ2-1	TRBV6-5	few	CASSYFHEQFF	TGTGCCAGCAGTTACTTCCATGAGCAGTTCTTC
TRBD1	TRBJ2-1	TRBV5-1	many	CASSSDRGTYNEQFF	TGCGCCAGCAGCTCGGACAGGGGGACCTACAATGAGCAGTTCTTC
NA	TRBJ2-5	TRBV3-1	NA	CLVGRETQYF	TGCCTAGTGGGGAGGGAGACCCAGTACTTC
NA	TRBJ1-1	TRBV7-2	few	CASSLAQGTGSWSEAFF	TGTGCCAGCAGCTTAGCGCAAGGAACGGGGTCGTGGTCTGAAGCTTTCTTT
NA	TRBJ1-1	TRBV23-1	NA	CASSQTRDNMNTEAFF	TGCGCCAGCAGTCAAACCCGGGACAACATGAACACTGAAGCTTTCTTT
NA	TRBJ1-2	TRBV12-3/TRBV12-4	few	CASSFREGYGYTF	TGTGCCAGCAGTTTTAGGGAGGGCTATGGCTACACCTTC
NA	TRBJ1-6	TRBV20-1	few	CSARDLWTPLHF	TGCAGTGCTAGAGATTTGTGGACACCCCTCCACTTT
TRBD1	TRBJ2-3	TRBV13	few	CASSKATGVRTDTQYF	TGTGCCAGCAGCAAGGCGACAGGGGTGCGCACAGATACGCAGTATTTT
TRBD1	TRBJ1-6	TRBV4-1	many	CASSQEVRQGLRNSPLHF	TGCGCCAGCAGCCAAGAGGTCAGACAGGGCTTACGGAATTCACCCCTCCACTTT
NA	TRBJ1-5	TRBV6-1	NA	CASSGLGGQPQHF	TGTGCCAGCAGCGGATTAGGTGGTCAGCCCCAGCATTTT
NA	TRBJ1-4	TRBV6-2/TRBV6-3	many	CASSREDEKLFF	TGTGCCAGCAGCAGGGAGGATGAAAAACTGTTTTTT
NA	TRBJ2-5	TRBV18	NA	CASLLARQETQYF	TGTGCCAGCTTATTAGCGCGACAAGAGACCCAGTACTTC
TRBD2	TRBJ2-3	TRBV7-6	many	CASSFPAGTSTDTQYF	TGTGCCAGCAGCTTCCCAGCGGGGACTAGCACAGATACGCAGTATTTT
NA	TRBJ1-5	TRBV12-3/TRBV12-4	many	CASSFVGGRNQPQHF	TGTGCCAGCAGTTTTGTCGGTGGGCGCAATCAGCCCCAGCATTTT
TRBD1	TRBJ1-5	TRBV6-1	few	CASSPGGRNQPQHF	TGTGCCAGCAGTCCAGGGGGGCGCAATCAGCCCCAGCATTTT
NA	TRBJ2-1	TRBV6-1	NA	CASSLGPPDEQFF	TGTGCCAGCAGCCTGGGACCGCCGGATGAGCAGTTCTTC
TRBD2	TRBJ2-1	TRBV4-3	NA	CASSQDRTSGSYNEQFF	TGCGCCAGCAGCCAAGACCGGACTAGCGGGAGTTACAATGAGCAGTTCTTC